One sample yielded the 5 T cell receptor beta chains listed below, sequenced in a study of preoperative IRX-2 immunotherapy in early breast cancer. The treatment is: preoperative locoregional IRX-2 cytokine immunotherapy. Sequencing was performed with immunoSEQ multiplex PCR; in TCRdb, only in-frame clones are kept and a portion is missing. Of almost 800 clones listed, around 80% were seen once; the top ten hold roughly 8.2%. The source was tumor tissue, collected before IRX-2 immunotherapy. Receptors were obtained from a human donor with breast cancer.

The chain carries TRBV28 and TRBJ2-6, with 7 bases matching TRBD1. J lost 1 base, V lost 3 bases, and 9 bases had no gene match. This CDR3 comprises 18 residues. CDR1 and CDR2 from the germline V gene are MDHEN and SYDVKM. For the CDR3, the DNA is TGTGCCAGCAGTTTTCTGGTCGAGGGGGCTTCTGGGGCCAACGTCCTGACTTTC. It translates to CASSFLVEGASGANVLTF. Using reference TRBV28 and TRBJ2-6 for the parts outside the CDR3, the full variable domain is DVKVTQSSRYLVKRTGEKVFLECVQDMDHENMFWYRQDPGLGLRLIYFSYDVKMKEKGDIPEGYSVSREKKERFSLILESASTNQTSMYLCASSFLVEGASGANVLTFGAGSRLTVL.

There are a few counts of this clone. The J gene is TRBJ1-1, the V gene TRBV11-3; TRBD1 matches at 8 bases. Germline V lookup: CDR1 SGHNT, CDR2 YENEEA. Trimming took 2 bases from V and 1 from J; bases not matched to a gene: 3. The CDR3 runs 15 residues. CDR3 nucleotides: TGTGCCAGCAGCTTAACGGGGACAGGGAACACTGAAGCTTTCTTT. Translating gives CASSLTGTGNTEAFF.

The rearrangement links TRBV7-1 to TRBJ1-1; tentatively, D is TRBD1 (5 bases). TRBV7-1 is annotated as an ORF whose role is uncertain. Trimming pared 4 bases from V and 1 base from J, leaving 7 bases between. The CDR3 runs to 13 residues. The CDR3 coding sequence is TGTGCCAGCAGCTTCGGGGCGAACACTGAAGCTTTCTTT. Residues: CASSFGANTEAFF.

The rearrangement joins TRBV11-3 to TRBJ1-3; D remains unclear. Trimming took off 2 bases at V and 0 bases at J, with 8 bases between the two ends. CDR1 and CDR2 from the germline V gene are SGHNT and YENEEA. The CDR3 runs 15 residues. CDR3 loop: CASSLSGSSGNTIYF. Written as DNA, the CDR3 is TGTGCCAGCAGCTTAAGTGGGAGCTCTGGAAACACCATATATTTT. Combining the CDR3 with reference TRBV11-3 and TRBJ1-3 gives the whole variable domain EAGVVQSPRYKIIEKKQPVAFWCNPISGHNTLYWYLQNLGQGPELLIRYENEEAVDDSQLPKDRFSAERLKGVDSTLKIQPAELGDSAVYLCASSLSGSSGNTIYFGEGSWLTVV.

This chain links TRBV18 with TRBJ2-7; TRBD1 is a possible D gene (6 bases). Germline V gene lookup returns CDR1 KGHSH and CDR2 LQKENI. The CDR3 has 14 residues. V lost 5 bases and J 4 bases, leaving 15 bases between the germline ends. CDR3 sequence reads: CASSSGQGYYEQYF. For the CDR3, the DNA is TGTGCCAGCTCATCGGGACAAGGTTATTACGAGCAGTACTTC.